These 28 T cell receptor beta chains were all obtained from the same sample, sequenced in a study of shared clonotypes between healthy human individuals. Sequencing was performed with immunoSEQ multiplex PCR; in TCRdb, only in-frame clones are kept and a portion is missing. Here the sample spans roughly 500,000 clones, almost 80% being singletons. The sequenced material came from PBMCs. The receptors were sampled from a woman between 40 and 55 years old in good health. Some clones in this sample may be carry-over from other donors' samples.

In regard to this clone: Other DNA sequences of this sample code for an identical CDR3. The V call is TRBV20-1, the J call TRBJ2-7; TRBD1 agrees at 7 bases. Germline values: CDR1 DFQATT, CDR2 SNEGSKA (reference sequence). The CDR3 totals 11 residues. V lost 6 bases to trimming and J lost 2 bases; unmatched junction nucleotides: 1. In nucleotides, the CDR3 is TGCAGTGCAGGACAGGCCTACGAGCAGTACTTC. Amino acid sequence: CSAGQAYEQYF.

V usage is TRBV25-1 and J usage is TRBJ1-1; tentatively, D is TRBD1 (5 bases). From germline, CDR1 is MGHDK and CDR2 SYGVNS. The length of the CDR3 is 11 residues. CDR3 bases: TGTGTCGCGACAGAGAACACTGAAGCTTTCTTT. This encodes CVATENTEAFF.

In its sample, this clone was seen once. CDR3: CASSPDSSREQYF. CDR3 in DNA: TGTGCCAGCAGCCCTGACTCCTCCCGGGAGCAGTACTTC. This chain joins TRBV7-9 and TRBJ2-7; no firm D call. Germline V gene sequence: CDR1 SEHNR, CDR2 FQNEAQ (reference sequence). Trimming stripped 5 bases from V and 7 bases from J, with 15 bases between. The CDR3 is 13 residues long.

This chain joins TRBV5-4 and TRBJ2-1; TRBD2 might be the D (6 bases). V was shortened by 2 bases and J by 6 bases, with 15 bases between the two germline ends. CDR1 is SGHNT and CDR2 is YYREEE in the germline V gene (reference sequence). There are 15 residues in the CDR3. The CDR3 DNA reads TGTGCCAGCAGCTTTGGCGGGATCAAGGCCAATGAGCAGTTCTTC. It encodes CASSFGGIKANEQFF.

The chain recombines TRBV7-2 with TRBJ1-3; unclear D gene. Germline-derived CDR1 and CDR2 are SGHTA and FQGNSA. With 2 bases removed from V and 0 bases from J, the gap between germline ends came to 14 bases. CDR3 length equals 17 residues. CDR3 residues: CASSLLGWAISGNTIYF. In nucleotides, the CDR3 is TGTGCCAGCAGCTTATTAGGGTGGGCGATCTCTGGAAACACCATATATTTT.

This clone was recorded once. The V and J genes are TRBV7-9 and TRBJ2-1; no reliable D call. The V end was cut by 6 bases, the J end by 0 bases, with 12 bases between. The CDR3 has 15 amino acids. From germline, CDR1 is SEHNR and CDR2 FQNEAQ (reference sequence). For the CDR3, the DNA is TGTGCCAGCAGTCCAAGGACGAGCTCCTACAATGAGCAGTTCTTC. This gives the protein CASSPRTSSYNEQFF.

The J gene is TRBJ2-7, the V gene TRBV5-1; TRBD1 might be the D (6 bases). Germline V CDR1 and CDR2: SGHRS, YFSETQ. The CDR3 has 15 amino acids. The germline V and J ends were trimmed by 2 bases and 3 bases, with 15 bases remaining between them. CDR3 region: CASSFDRPPNYEQYF. DNA for the CDR3: TGCGCCAGCAGCTTTGACAGGCCCCCTAACTACGAGCAGTACTTC.

V is TRBV30 and J is TRBJ1-4; D call uncertain. V was shortened by 2 bases and J by 5 bases, with 9 bases between the two germline ends. Per the germline V gene, CDR1 is GTSNPN and CDR2 is SVGIG (reference sequence). This CDR3 contains 13 residues. CDR3 sequence reads: CAWSPGRNEKLFF. For the CDR3, the DNA is TGTGCCTGGAGTCCGGGAAGAAATGAAAAACTGTTTTTT.

This sequence joins TRBV5-1 and TRBJ2-5; 8 bases match TRBD2. Germline CDR1 SGHRS, CDR2 YFSETQ. The CDR3 length is 12 residues. V dropped 7 bases and J dropped 2; count of bases not matched to a gene: 1. The CDR3 is CASREGQETQYF. The CDR3 DNA is TGCGCCAGCCGGGAGGGGCAAGAGACCCAGTACTTC.

In the case of this clone: Other DNA sequences in this sample translate to the same CDR3. The rearrangement joins TRBV7-2 to TRBJ2-7; D unresolved. The CDR3 has 12 amino acids. Looked up from germline, CDR1 is SGHTA and CDR2 is FQGNSA. V shed 1 base and J shed 3 bases, with 4 bases lying between them. The CDR3 protein is CASSLGRYEQYF. In DNA form, the CDR3 reads TGTGCCAGCAGCTTAGGTCGCTACGAGCAGTACTTC.

This clone appeared a few times. The chain links TRBV7-6 to TRBJ2-1, with D possibly matching TRBD2 (6 bases). The germline gives CDR1 SGHVS, CDR2 FNYEAQ. This CDR3 region has 17 residues. The V and J ends lost 1 base and 0 bases respectively, with 13 bases between them. CDR3 in DNA: TGTGCCAGCAGCTTAGAGGTTAGCGGAAACTCCTACAATGAGCAGTTCTTC. Encoded protein: CASSLEVSGNSYNEQFF.

This clone came up many times. The chain combines TRBV13 with TRBJ2-7; 12 bases line up with TRBD2. Germline CDR1 is PRHDT and CDR2 is FYEKMQ (reference sequence). Trimming cost V 5 bases and J 6 bases; bases outside gene matches: 8. The CDR3 is made up of 15 amino acids. CDR3 DNA: TGTGCCAGCAGCCCCCGACTAGCGGGAGAACTCGAGCAGTACTTC. Translating gives CASSPRLAGELEQYF. The variable domain in full, completed from reference TRBV13 and TRBJ2-7, reads AAGVIQSPRHLIKEKRETATLKCYPIPRHDTVYWYQQGPGQDPQFLISFYEKMQSDKGSIPDRFSAQQFSDYHSELNMSSLELGDSALYFCASSPRLAGELEQYFGPGTRLTVT.

Comment on this clone: Being one base from a much bigger clone, this may be a read error. The chain uses TRBV10-3 and TRBJ2-5; no firm D call. V dropped 4 bases and J dropped 1 base, with 10 bases sitting between them. The V gene's germline CDR1 is ENHRY and CDR2 SYGVKD. This CDR3 region has 14 residues. In nucleotides, the CDR3 is TGTGCCATCAGTGGAGGCAGAAGCCAAGAGACCCAGTACTTC. As protein: CAISGGRSQETQYF.

The chain joins TRBV11-1 to TRBJ2-1; 8 positions match TRBD2. CDR1 and CDR2 from the germline V gene are SGHAT and FQDESV (reference sequence). Trimming took 8 bases from V and 10 from J; bases not matched to a gene: 13. The CDR3 is 14 residues long. CDR3 DNA sequence: TGTGCCAGCGTTATCCGAGCGGGAGTGGGGGAGCAGTTCTTC. Its protein is CASVIRAGVGEQFF.

The chain is built from TRBV11-3 and TRBJ2-1; TRBD2 aligns across 7 bases. The V and J ends lost 2 bases and 2 bases, in that order; junction bases with no gene match: 9. Germline V gives CDR1 SGHNT, CDR2 YENEEA. The CDR3 consists of 17 residues. The CDR3 spells CASSLNMGGRAYNEQFF. The CDR3 nucleotides read TGTGCCAGCAGCTTAAACATGGGCGGGAGAGCCTACAATGAGCAGTTCTTC.

The V call is TRBV19, the J call TRBJ2-1, with D hard to call. The V end was cut by 0 bases, the J end by 3 bases, with 9 bases between. Germline lookup yields CDR1 LNHDA and CDR2 SQIVND (reference sequence). This CDR3 has 15 residues. In nucleotides, the CDR3 is TGTGCCAGTAGTATAGATCCAGACGACTACAATGAGCAGTTCTTC. It yields the protein CASSIDPDDYNEQFF.

The chain carries TRBV14 and TRBJ2-1, with 7 positions matching TRBD2. This CDR3 is built from 15 residues. V shed 1 base, J shed 9 bases, and the junction held 9 bases outside the gene matches. Germline CDR1 SGHDN, CDR2 FVKESK. In DNA, the CDR3 is TGTGCCAGCAGCCAAGCTGCGGGAGTGGGGGGTGAGCAGTTCTTC. It is translated as CASSQAAGVGGEQFF.

This chain connects TRBV5-1 to TRBJ1-3, with 11 bases fitting TRBD1. The V gene end was trimmed by 1 base and the J gene end by 3 bases; junction bases not matched to a gene: 6. The CDR3 runs 17 residues. In germline, CDR1 is SGHRS, CDR2 YFSETQ. The CDR3 nucleotides are TGCGCCAGCAGCTTGTCTTGGACAGGGGGCTTTGGAAACACCATATATTTT. It is translated as CASSLSWTGGFGNTIYF.

The chain is built from TRBV5-1 and TRBJ2-2; 9 nucleotides line up with TRBD1. CDR3 length equals 18 residues. Trimming cost V 5 bases and J 0 bases; bases outside gene matches: 11. Germline V gene lookup returns CDR1 SGHRS and CDR2 YFSETQ. DNA for the CDR3: TGCGCCAGCAGTTTTCCGGGACAGGGCTTCGCGAACACCGGGGAGCTGTTTTTT. Protein: CASSFPGQGFANTGELFF.

The CDR3 nucleotides are TGTGCCAGCAGTCCAGGGACAGGCCAAGTGGGGTCCCAGTACTTC. This encodes CASSPGTGQVGSQYF. The rearrangement links TRBV28 to TRBJ2-5, with 8 nucleotides matching TRBD1. Germline V gene sequence: CDR1 MDHEN, CDR2 SYDVKM. The CDR3 consists of 15 residues. V was clipped by 5 bases and J by 9 bases; unmatched bases: 14.

V is TRBV7-7 and J is TRBJ1-1; perhaps TRBD1 as D (6 bases). Germline loops: CDR1 SSHAT, CDR2 FNYEAQ (reference sequence). The CDR3 is made up of 20 amino acids. With 3 bases removed from V and 1 base from J, the gap between germline ends came to 27 bases. CDR3 protein: CASSLNGIAGDPTKNTEAFF. The CDR3, as DNA: TGTGCCAGCAGCTTGAACGGTATAGCAGGGGACCCAACGAAGAACACTGAAGCTTTCTTT.

This clone turned up a few times. In the same sample, other DNA sequences code for this CDR3. The chain links TRBV7-2 to TRBJ2-2; D uncertain. From germline, CDR1 is SGHTA and CDR2 FQGNSA. The length of the CDR3 is 12 residues. Trimming took off 4 bases at V and 3 bases at J, with 3 bases between the two ends. The CDR3 here is CASSSYTGELFF. The CDR3 bases are TGTGCCAGCAGCTCCTACACCGGGGAGCTGTTTTTT. Full variable domain (outside the CDR3, taken from reference TRBV7-2 and TRBJ2-2): GAGVSQSPSNKVTEKGKDVELRCDPISGHTALYWYRQSLGQGLEFLIYFQGNSAPDKSGLPSDRFSAERTGGSVSTLTIQRTQQEDSAVYLCASSSYTGELFFGEGSRLTVL.

This chain links TRBV6-6 with TRBJ1-1, with D perhaps TRBD1 (5 bases). Trimming shortened V by 8 bases and J by 0 bases, and 10 bases separated the two germline ends. The CDR3 has 13 amino acids. Germline lookup yields CDR1 MNHNY and CDR2 SVGAGI (reference sequence). The CDR3: CASVVGVNTEAFF. CDR3 nucleotide sequence: TGTGCCAGCGTCGTAGGGGTGAACACTGAAGCTTTCTTT.

This chain uses TRBV29-1 with TRBJ1-1, with D unclear. Germline CDR1 is SQVTM and CDR2 is ANQGSEA. V was cut by 7 bases and J by 1 base, with 13 bases left in between. This CDR3 region has 13 residues. This chain's CDR3 is CSGTNAGNTEAFF. Here the CDR3 DNA reads TGCAGCGGGACGAATGCGGGGAACACTGAAGCTTTCTTT.

As regards this clone: As the CDR3 is not closed by the conserved phenylalanine or tryptophan, this likely results from a read error. The V call is TRBV28, the J call TRBJ2-3; unclear D gene. In germline, CDR1 is MDHEN, CDR2 SYDVKM. The V end was cut by 2 bases, the J end by 2 bases, with 5 bases between. The CDR3 is made up of 13 amino acids. CDR3 residues: CASSLPNTDTQYL. The CDR3 DNA reads TGTGCCAGCAGTTTACCGAACACAGATACGCAGTATCTT.

V and J are TRBV7-3 and TRBJ1-3; a possible D gene is TRBD1 (6 bases). V lost 2 bases and J 0 bases, leaving 11 bases between the germline ends. The CDR3 length is 16 residues. Germline assignment: CDR1 SGHTA and CDR2 FQGTGA. DNA for the CDR3: TGTGCCAGCAGCTTAGGGGGCCCGCTCTCTGGAAACACCATATATTTT. Translating gives CASSLGGPLSGNTIYF. Variable domain in full (rest from reference TRBV7-3 and TRBJ1-3): GAGVSQTPSNKVTEKGKYVELRCDPISGHTALYWYRQSLGQGPEFLIYFQGTGAADDSGLPNDRFFAVRPEGSVSTLKIQRTERGDSAVYLCASSLGGPLSGNTIYFGEGSWLTVV.

J is TRBJ2-1 and V is TRBV28; tentative D call: TRBD2 (6 bases). There are 16 residues in the CDR3. Per germline, CDR1 MDHEN and CDR2 SYDVKM. V was clipped by 4 bases and J by 3 bases, with 16 bases between them. CDR3 region: CASSSGAGGNYNEQFF. CDR3 bases: TGTGCCAGCAGTTCCGGGGCTGGAGGGAACTACAATGAGCAGTTCTTC.

This chain uses TRBV5-1 with TRBJ2-7; D is tentatively TRBD1 or TRBD2 (5 bases each). V lost 1 base and J 11 bases, leaving 16 bases between the germline ends. Germline values: CDR1 SGHRS, CDR2 YFSETQ. CDR3 length: 13 amino acids. The CDR3 sequence: CASSLPPSGTKYF. CDR3 DNA: TGCGCCAGCAGCTTGCCCCCGTCCGGGACCAAGTACTTC.